This paragraph reports one TCR beta chain. Its antigen is not known. Data came from immunoSEQ multiplex PCR; TCRdb stores just in-frame clones and leaves some out. The sample lists around 150,000 clones; 88% were seen once. This sample is part of a study of T cell responses to AZD1222 COVID-19 vaccine. The germline V gene has CDR1 MNHNS and CDR2 SASEGT. The CDR3 loop spans 15 amino acids. Trimming took off 3 bases at V and 1 base at J, with 12 bases between the two ends. Study observations and caveats: An increase in Spike-specific TCR breadth and depth was observed after two AZD1222 doses.

The source was peripheral blood, collected on day 0 of AZD1222 vaccination. The clonotype originates from an adult in good health. V and J are TRBV6-1 and TRBJ1-1; perhaps TRBD1 as D (5 bases). The CDR3 reads CASSDQTVGNTEAFF. The CDR3 nucleotides read TGTGCCAGCAGTGACCAGACAGTGGGGAACACTGAAGCTTTCTTT.